The clone carrying this T cell receptor (beta chain) showed up just once. Its antigen is as yet unknown. This clone may be a read error of a much larger clone one base away. The sample is drawn from a study of breast tumors, draining lymph nodes, adjacent tissues. The CDR3 runs 15 residues. V was clipped by 6 bases and J by 9 bases; unmatched bases: 14. TCRdb reprocessed the multiplex PCR reads with MiXCR, giving one entry per CDR3 protein. Of about 200,000 distinct CDR3 sequences listed, approximately 33% are singletons. Overall study results and limits: Luminal-like breast cancer showed significantly greater tumor-nontumor repertoire similarity than basal-like breast cancer did.

Breast cancer patients provided tissue from their axillary draining lymph nodes. The clonotype comes from a female donor with breast cancer. Some clones in this sample may be carry-over from other donors' samples. The sequenced sample was axillary lymph node tissue. V is TRBV12-3 or TRBV12-4 and J is TRBJ2-4; TRBD2 matches at 7 bases. The CDR3 loop is CASSHRAREAGIQYF. CDR3 coding DNA: TGTGCCAGCAGCCACCGGGCCCGGGAGGCGGGCATTCAGTACTTC.